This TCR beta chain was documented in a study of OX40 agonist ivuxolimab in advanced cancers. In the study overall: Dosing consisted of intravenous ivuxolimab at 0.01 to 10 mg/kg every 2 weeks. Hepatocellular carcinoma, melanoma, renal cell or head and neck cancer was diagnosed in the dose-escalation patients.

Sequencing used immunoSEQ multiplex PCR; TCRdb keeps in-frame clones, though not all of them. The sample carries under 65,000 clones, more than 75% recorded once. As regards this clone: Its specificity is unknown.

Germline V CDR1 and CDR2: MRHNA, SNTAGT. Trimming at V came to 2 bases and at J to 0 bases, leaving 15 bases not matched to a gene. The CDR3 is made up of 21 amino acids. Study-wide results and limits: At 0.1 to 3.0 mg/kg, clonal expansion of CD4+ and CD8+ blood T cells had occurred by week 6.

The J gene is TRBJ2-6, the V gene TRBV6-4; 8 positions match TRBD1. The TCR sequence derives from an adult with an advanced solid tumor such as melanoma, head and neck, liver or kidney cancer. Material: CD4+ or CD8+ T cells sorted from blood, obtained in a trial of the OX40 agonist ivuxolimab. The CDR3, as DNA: TGTGCCAGCAGTGACCCTCGGGGCTCAGGGGGCTCTCTCTCTGGGGCCAACGTCCTGACTTTC. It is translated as CASSDPRGSGGSLSGANVLTF.